Below are 8 T cell receptor beta chains sequenced from a single sample in a study of shared T cell receptors in the human thymus. TCRdb's copy holds only in-frame clones and misses some; the assay was immunoSEQ multiplex PCR. The table has hundreds of thousands of clones, more than 75% seen once. The sample was also reused in another study, on human thymus T cells.

Material for sequencing was thymocytes. The receptors shown here come from a boy less than two years old with a congenital heart defect.

This chain uses TRBV6-5 with TRBJ1-5; 7 bases map to TRBD1. The CDR3 is 15 amino acids. The germline V gene has CDR1 MNHEY and CDR2 SVGAGI. V lost 6 bases to trimming and J lost 0 bases; unmatched junction nucleotides: 5. The CDR3: CASRTTGYSNQPQHF. The CDR3 DNA is TGTGCCAGCAGGACGACAGGGTATAGCAATCAGCCCCAGCATTTT.

The J gene is TRBJ2-1, the V gene TRBV30; 13 positions match TRBD2. Germline V gene data show CDR1 as GTSNPN and CDR2 as SVGIG (reference sequence). This CDR3 spans 19 amino acids. V lost 2 bases, J lost 3 bases, and 13 bases stayed unmatched. CDR3 loop: CAWSPILRTSGSFYNEQFF. In DNA, the CDR3 is TGTGCCTGGAGTCCTATACTACGGACTAGCGGGAGTTTCTACAATGAGCAGTTCTTC.

The chain couples TRBV11-3 to TRBJ2-7; 13 bases are shared with TRBD2. The V and J ends lost 1 base and 6 bases, in that order; junction bases with no gene match: 3. Germline V lookup: CDR1 SGHNT, CDR2 YENEEA. The length of the CDR3 is 15 residues. The CDR3 DNA follows: TGTGCCAGCAGCTTAGGGACTAGCGGGAGTTTCGAGCAGTACTTC. Translated: CASSLGTSGSFEQYF.

The rearrangement joins TRBV4-2 to TRBJ2-5, with D tentatively TRBD1 (6 bases). In germline, CDR1 is LGHNA, CDR2 YNFKEQ. Trimming cost V 4 bases and J 4 bases, with 16 bases left between them. CDR3 length: 15 residues. CDR3 sequence (DNA): TGTGCCAGCAGCCTTGGACAGCATACCCGAGAGACCCAGTACTTC. Amino acids: CASSLGQHTRETQYF.

This chain links TRBV10-1 with TRBJ2-7; D uncertain. The CDR3 is 12 amino acids. Per the germline V gene, CDR1 is WNHNN and CDR2 is SYGVQD (reference sequence). The V and J ends lost 2 bases and 2 bases respectively, with 4 bases between them. CDR3 sequence (DNA): TGCGCCAGCAGTGAGGGGCCCTACGAGCAGTACTTC. Protein product: CASSEGPYEQYF.

The rearrangement links TRBV4-3 to TRBJ2-5; 12 positions agree with TRBD2. The CDR3 spans 16 residues. Germline-derived CDR1 and CDR2 are LGHNA and YSLEER. V dropped 2 bases and J dropped 5; count of bases not matched to a gene: 6. The CDR3 nucleotides read TGCGCCAGCAGCCAACAAACTAGCGGGAGGAGGGAGACCCAGTACTTC. Its protein is CASSQQTSGRRETQYF.

V is TRBV7-9 and J is TRBJ2-7; TRBD1 matches at 8 bases. The CDR3 is 16 amino acids. V was pared by 5 bases and J by 2 bases, with 11 bases of the junction left unmatched. The V gene's germline CDR1 is SEHNR and CDR2 FQNEAQ (reference sequence). The CDR3 sequence is CASSLSPGTGPYEQYF. Here the CDR3 DNA reads TGTGCCAGCAGCCTCAGTCCCGGGACAGGTCCCTACGAGCAGTACTTC.

The chain has TRBV5-1 and TRBJ2-1, with unresolved D. Trimming cost V 0 bases and J 0 bases, with 13 bases left between them. The CDR3 has 17 residues. Looked up from germline, CDR1 is SGHRS and CDR2 is YFSETQ. The CDR3 nucleotides read TGCGCCAGCAGCTTGGCGGGTGTCCCAAGCTCCTACAATGAGCAGTTCTTC. It encodes CASSLAGVPSSYNEQFF.